This section outlines one T cell receptor (beta chain) sequence together with its context. Its antigen is unknown. No base quality values were provided; no much bigger clone lies one nucleotide off. All of the isolated RNA was reverse transcribed with the High Capacity cDNA Reverse Transcription Kit, so expressed TCRB transcripts were sequenced. Deep immunoSEQ sequencing was performed on naive, central memory and regulatory T cell samples, with an average of around 3.5 million total reads per sample. After sorted cells were lysed in RLT buffer, RNA was extracted with DNase-treated RNeasy Micro or Mini kits, with the choice depending on cell number. Each cell subset was processed on its own to prevent cross-contamination, while patient and healthy donor samples were processed together. The immunoSEQ multiplex PCR was used to amplify TCRB sequences from cDNA, generating 87-bp fragments that spanned the CDR3 region. Sequencing of the amplicons was performed on the Illumina HiSeq platform. In the paper's pipeline: PCR bias was corrected computationally using synthetic template baselines, and reads within Hamming distance 2 were collapsed, with unmergeable singletons discarded. By aligning reads against IMGT, V, D and J genes, CDR3 length, and insertions or deletions at six rearrangement sites were assigned. Within each subset, clonotype counts were normalized to sorted cell number, after which true diversity and Gini coefficients were computed with the tcR R package. The overlap coefficient, calculated on TCRB nucleotide sequences, was used to measure repertoire sharing. As a proxy for the pre-selection repertoire, out-of-frame TCRB sequences from naive cells were analyzed. TCRdb's version of the immuneACCESS table is confined to in-frame rearrangements and falls short of the full clone set. An unresolved V gene accounts for under half of the shortfall where checked; the remainder is of unknown origin. The V and J calls and clone size come from that table; D and trimming were worked out from the DNA. The sample yields around 400,000 clones; approximately 12% were counted once. Of the sample, approximately 0.015% falls within the top ten clones.

Each donor gave one peripheral blood draw, averaging roughly 0.11 L, which was collected into heparinised tubes. A BD FACSAria II was used to sort naive, central memory, regulatory and stem cell-like memory CD4+ T cells with a panel that included CD45RO, CCR7, CD25, CD127, CD95 and CD27. All sorted populations exceeded 95% purity. PBMCs were isolated right away by Lymphoprep density gradient centrifugation and were stained directly, without culture. Samples were stained and sorted in pairs, with one healthy donor and one patient per experiment, so that batch effects were minimized. These data belong to a study of beta chain features in type 1 diabetes (dated by TCRdb to 2017 to 2018). General notes on the study: Mean age, gender distribution, total cell number and subset yield did not differ between patients and healthy donors. A total of over 90,000,000 sorted cells were examined across all samples, and a strong correlation was observed between cell number per subset and RNA yield. In the study, TCRB repertoires of sorted circulating CD4+ T cell subsets from recently diagnosed type 1 diabetes patients were compared with those of matched healthy donors. Regulatory and stem cell-like memory subsets were obtained from only 8 patients and roughly eight healthy donors, while naive and central memory subsets were obtained from all 28 donors.

The CDR1 and CDR2 encoded by the germline V gene (reference sequence) are SGHAT and FQDESV. Trimming at the junction amounts to 2 bases on V and 3 bases on J, and the germline ends lie 16 bases apart. The cysteine opens and the phenylalanine closes a CDR3 of 16 amino acids. Solely the CDR3 DNA is kept, with 48 bases framed from the first base. Overall results and qualifications from the work: A moderate but significant shortening of TCRB CDR3 length was observed in type 1 diabetes patients in all four CD4+ subsets. PCR might favor shorter templates, but patient and control samples were amplified and corrected together, so any skew would affect both groups equally. At VDJ recombination sites, type 1 diabetes patients had fewer insertions and more deleted nucleotides, which implies abnormalities in thymic rearrangement. Sequencing cDNA rather than genomic DNA could over-represent highly expressing activated cells, although activation and CD3 levels did not differ between groups. Only small numbers of individuals were included in the HLA sub-analyses, which left unresolved whether HLA type had any influence on TCRB rearrangement. Naive, central memory and regulatory TCRB repertoires appeared more similar among patients than among healthy donors.

This sequence was found in a man younger than 35 in good health. The chain joins TRBV11-1 to TRBJ2-5; TRBD2 could be the D gene, as 6 bases match. The sample consisted of naive CD4+ T cells from blood. The cell subset or site tag for this specimen amounts to: true naive CD4+ T cells. This receptor carries the CDR3 CASSLRPRGRKETQYF. The sequence in DNA is TGTGCCAGCAGCTTAAGGCCTCGGGGGAGAAAAGAGACCCAGTACTTC. The full variable domain, with segments outside the CDR3 supplied by the reference TRBV11-1 and TRBJ2-5 proteins, appears as EAEVAQSPRYKITEKSQAVAFWCDPISGHATLYWYRQILGQGPELLVQFQDESVVDDSQLPKDRFSAERLKGVDSTLKIQPAELGDSAMYLCASSLRPRGRKETQYFGPGTRLLVL.